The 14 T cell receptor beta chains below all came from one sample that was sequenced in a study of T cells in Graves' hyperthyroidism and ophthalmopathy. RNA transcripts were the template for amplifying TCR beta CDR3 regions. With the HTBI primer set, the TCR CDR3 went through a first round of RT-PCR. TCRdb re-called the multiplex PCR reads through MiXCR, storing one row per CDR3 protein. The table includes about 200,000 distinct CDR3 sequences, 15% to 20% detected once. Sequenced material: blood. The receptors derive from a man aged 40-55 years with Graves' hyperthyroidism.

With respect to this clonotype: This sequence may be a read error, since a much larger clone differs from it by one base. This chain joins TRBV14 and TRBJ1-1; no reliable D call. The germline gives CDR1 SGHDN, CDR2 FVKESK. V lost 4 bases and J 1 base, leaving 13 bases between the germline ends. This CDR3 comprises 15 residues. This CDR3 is CASSPEGQGNTEAFF. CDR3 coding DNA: TGTGCCAGCAGCCCAGAGGGCCAAGGGAACACTGAAGCTTTCTTT.

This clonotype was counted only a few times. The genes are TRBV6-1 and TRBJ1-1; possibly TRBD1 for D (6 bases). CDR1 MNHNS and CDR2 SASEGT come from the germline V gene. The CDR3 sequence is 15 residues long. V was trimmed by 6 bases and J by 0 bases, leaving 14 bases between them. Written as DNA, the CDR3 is TGTGCCAGCAGAGCAGGTGACAGGATGAACACTGAAGCTTTCTTT. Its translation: CASRAGDRMNTEAFF.

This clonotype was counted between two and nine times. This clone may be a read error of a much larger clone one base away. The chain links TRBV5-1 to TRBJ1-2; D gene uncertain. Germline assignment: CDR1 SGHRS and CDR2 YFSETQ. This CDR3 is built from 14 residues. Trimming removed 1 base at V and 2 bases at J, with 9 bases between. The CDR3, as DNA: TGCGCCAGCAGCTTGACCGGGGAAAACTATGGCTACACCTTC. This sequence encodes CASSLTGENYGYTF.

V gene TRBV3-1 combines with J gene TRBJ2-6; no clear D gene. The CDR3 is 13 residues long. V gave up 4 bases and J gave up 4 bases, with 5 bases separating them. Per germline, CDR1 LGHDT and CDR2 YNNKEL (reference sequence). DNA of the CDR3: TGTGCCAGCAGCCCTAAAGGGGCCAACGTCCTGACTTTC. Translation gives CASSPKGANVLTF.

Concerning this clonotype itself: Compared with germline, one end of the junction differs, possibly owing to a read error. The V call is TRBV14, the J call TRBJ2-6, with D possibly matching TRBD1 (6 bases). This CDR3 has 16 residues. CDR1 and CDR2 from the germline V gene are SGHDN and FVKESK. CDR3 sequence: CASSRGGYSGANVPTF. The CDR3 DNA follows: TGTGCCAGCAGCCGAGGGGGTTACTCTGGGGCCAACGTCCCGACTTTC.

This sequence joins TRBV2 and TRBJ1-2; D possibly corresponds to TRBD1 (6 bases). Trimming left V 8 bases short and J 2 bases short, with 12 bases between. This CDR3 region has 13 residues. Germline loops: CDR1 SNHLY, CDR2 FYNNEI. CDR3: CASGGTPNYGYTF. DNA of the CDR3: TGTGCCAGCGGGGGGACACCAAACTATGGCTACACCTTC.

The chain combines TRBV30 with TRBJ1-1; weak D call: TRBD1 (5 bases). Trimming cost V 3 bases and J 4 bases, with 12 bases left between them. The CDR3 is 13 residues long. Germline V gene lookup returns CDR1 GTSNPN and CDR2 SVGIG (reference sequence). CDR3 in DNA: TGTGCCTGGAGCCCGGGGGGGGGCACTGAAGCTTTCTTT. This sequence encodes CAWSPGGGTEAFF.

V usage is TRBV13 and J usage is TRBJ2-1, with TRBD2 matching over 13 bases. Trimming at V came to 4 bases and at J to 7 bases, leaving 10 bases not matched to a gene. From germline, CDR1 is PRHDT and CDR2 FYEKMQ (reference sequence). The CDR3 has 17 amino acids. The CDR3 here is CASSSRLAGGLWNEQFF. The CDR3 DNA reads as TGTGCCAGCAGCTCCCGACTAGCGGGGGGCCTGTGGAATGAGCAGTTCTTC.

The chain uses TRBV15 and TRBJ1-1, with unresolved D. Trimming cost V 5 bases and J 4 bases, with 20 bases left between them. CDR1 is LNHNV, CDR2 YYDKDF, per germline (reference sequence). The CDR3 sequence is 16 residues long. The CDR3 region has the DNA TGTGCCACCAGCGGAACCCCCCTCGGGTTGGTCACTGAAGCTTTCTTT. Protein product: CATSGTPLGLVTEAFF. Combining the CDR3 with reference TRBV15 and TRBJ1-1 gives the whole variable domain DAMVIQNPRYQVTQFGKPVTLSCSQTLNHNVMYWYQQKSSQAPKLLFHYYDKDFNNEADTPDNFQSRRPNTSFCFLDIRSPGLGDTAMYLCATSGTPLGLVTEAFFGQGTRLTVV.

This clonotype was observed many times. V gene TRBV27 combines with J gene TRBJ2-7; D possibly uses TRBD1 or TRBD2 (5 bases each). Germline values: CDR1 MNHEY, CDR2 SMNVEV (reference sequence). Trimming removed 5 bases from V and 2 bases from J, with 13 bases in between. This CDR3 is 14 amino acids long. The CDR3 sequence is CASSPRDGAYEQYF. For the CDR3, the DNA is TGTGCCAGCAGTCCCAGGGACGGGGCCTACGAGCAGTACTTC.

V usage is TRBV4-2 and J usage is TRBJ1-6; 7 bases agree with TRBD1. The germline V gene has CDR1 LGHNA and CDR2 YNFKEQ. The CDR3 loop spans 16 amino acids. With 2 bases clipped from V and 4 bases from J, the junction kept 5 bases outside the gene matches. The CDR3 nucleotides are TGTGCCAGCAGCCAACCACAGGGGTTGTATAATTCACCCCTCCACTTT. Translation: CASSQPQGLYNSPLHF.

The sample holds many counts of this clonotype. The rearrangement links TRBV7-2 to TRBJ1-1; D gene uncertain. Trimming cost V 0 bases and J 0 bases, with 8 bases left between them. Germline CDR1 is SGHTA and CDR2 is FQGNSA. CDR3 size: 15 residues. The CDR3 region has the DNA TGTGCCAGCAGCTTAGCCAGATTAATGAACACTGAAGCTTTCTTT. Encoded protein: CASSLARLMNTEAFF.

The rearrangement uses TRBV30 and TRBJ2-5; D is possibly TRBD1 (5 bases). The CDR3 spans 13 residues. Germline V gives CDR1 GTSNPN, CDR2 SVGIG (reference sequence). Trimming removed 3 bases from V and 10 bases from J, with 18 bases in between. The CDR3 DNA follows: TGTGCCTGGAGCGTCGTTGCTACAGGAAACCAGTACTTC. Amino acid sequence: CAWSVVATGNQYF.

CDR3 residues: CASSPGALAGTDTQYF. CDR3 nucleotides: TGTGCCAGCAGCCCCGGCGCCCTAGCGGGCACAGATACGCAGTATTTT. The chain couples TRBV3-1 to TRBJ2-3; 7 positions match TRBD2. The CDR3 is 16 amino acids. V lost 4 bases and J lost 1; bases outside the gene matches: 8. Germline V gene data show CDR1 as LGHDT and CDR2 as YNNKEL (reference sequence).